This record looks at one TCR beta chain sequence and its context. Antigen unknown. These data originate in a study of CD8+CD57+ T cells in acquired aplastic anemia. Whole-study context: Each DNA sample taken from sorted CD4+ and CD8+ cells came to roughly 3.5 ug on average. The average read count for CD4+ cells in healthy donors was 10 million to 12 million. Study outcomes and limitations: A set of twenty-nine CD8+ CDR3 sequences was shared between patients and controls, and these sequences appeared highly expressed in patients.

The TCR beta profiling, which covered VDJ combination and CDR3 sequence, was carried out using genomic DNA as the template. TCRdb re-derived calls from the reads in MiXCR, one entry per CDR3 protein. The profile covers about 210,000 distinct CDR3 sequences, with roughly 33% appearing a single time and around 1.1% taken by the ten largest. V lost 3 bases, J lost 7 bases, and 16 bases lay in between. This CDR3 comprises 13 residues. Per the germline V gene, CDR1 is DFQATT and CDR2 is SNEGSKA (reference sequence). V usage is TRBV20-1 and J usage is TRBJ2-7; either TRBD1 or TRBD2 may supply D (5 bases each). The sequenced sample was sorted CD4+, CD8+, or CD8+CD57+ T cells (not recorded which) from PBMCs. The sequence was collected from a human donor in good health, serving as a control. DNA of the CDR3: TGCAGTGCTAGGTCCGTGGGGACGGGTGAGCAGTACTTC. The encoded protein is CSARSVGTGEQYF.